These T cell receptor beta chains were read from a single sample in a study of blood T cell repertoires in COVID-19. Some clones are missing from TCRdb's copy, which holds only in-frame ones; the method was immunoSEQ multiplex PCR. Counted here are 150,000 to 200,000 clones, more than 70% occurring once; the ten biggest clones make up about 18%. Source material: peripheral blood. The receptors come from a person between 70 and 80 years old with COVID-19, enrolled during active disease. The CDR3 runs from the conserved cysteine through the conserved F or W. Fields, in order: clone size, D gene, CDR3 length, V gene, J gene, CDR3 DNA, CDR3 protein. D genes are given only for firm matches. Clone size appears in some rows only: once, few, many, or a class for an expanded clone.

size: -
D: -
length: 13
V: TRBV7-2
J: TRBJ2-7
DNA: TGTGCCAGCAGCGGACGAGGGACCTACGAGCAGTACTTC
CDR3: CASSGRGTYEQYF

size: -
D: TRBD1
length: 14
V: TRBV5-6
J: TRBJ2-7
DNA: TGTGCCAGCAGCTTGGGACAGGGAGCATACGAGCAGTACTTC
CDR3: CASSLGQGAYEQYF

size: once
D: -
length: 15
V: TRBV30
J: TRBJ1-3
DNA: TGTGCCTGGAGCCCTGGGAGGGCCGCTGGAAACACCATATATTTT
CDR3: CAWSPGRAAGNTIYF

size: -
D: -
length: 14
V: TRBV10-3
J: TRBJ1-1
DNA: TGTGCCATCGCCCCGATAGGGGCGAACACTGAAGCTTTCTTT
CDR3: CAIAPIGANTEAFF

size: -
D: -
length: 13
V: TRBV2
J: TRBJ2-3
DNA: TGTGCCAGCATACGAAGCGGGTCAGATACGCAGTATTTT
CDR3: CASIRSGSDTQYF

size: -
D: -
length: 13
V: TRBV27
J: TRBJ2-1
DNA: TGTGCCAGCAACGGCGGGACCCTGACGGAGCAGTTCTTC
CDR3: CASNGGTLTEQFF

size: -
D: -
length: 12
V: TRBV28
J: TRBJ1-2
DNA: TGTGCCAGCAGCCCACCGGTGGATGGCTACACCTTC
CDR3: CASSPPVDGYTF

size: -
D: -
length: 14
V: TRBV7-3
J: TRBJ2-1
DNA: TGTGCCAGCAGCTTGGCCGGGACATACAATGAGCAGTTCTTC
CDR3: CASSLAGTYNEQFF

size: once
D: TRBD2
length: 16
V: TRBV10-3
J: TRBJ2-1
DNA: TGTGCCATCAGTGGAGACAGCGGGAGCTCCTACAATGAGCAGTTCTTC
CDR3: CAISGDSGSSYNEQFF

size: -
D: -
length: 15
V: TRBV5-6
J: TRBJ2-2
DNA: TGTGCCAGCAGCTTCGGAGGACTCTACACCGGGGAGCTGTTTTTT
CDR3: CASSFGGLYTGELFF